The TCR beta chain described here comes from a study of T cells in Graves' hyperthyroidism and ophthalmopathy. Findings and caveats of the study: Blood also contained most expanded thyroid clonotypes above 0.001.

The V end lost 4 bases, the J end lost 5 bases, and 15 bases lay between the germline ends. The CDR3 is 15 residues long. Germline V gives CDR1 SGHRS, CDR2 YFSETQ. The CDR3 regions of TCR beta were amplified from RNA transcripts. Primed by the HTBI set, a first-round RT-PCR was run on the TCR CDR3. TCRdb called the multiplex PCR reads again in MiXCR, with one record for every CDR3 protein. The data contain hundreds of thousands of distinct CDR3 sequences, around 42% of them seen just once; the ten biggest clones take up 8.2%. Participants, patients aged 18 to 65, had newly diagnosed hyperthyroidism with a duration under 2 months. Any patient presenting with uncontrolled infection, other autoimmune disease, pregnancy or lactation was left out. Together with thyroid ultrasound, orbital computed tomography, serum thyroxine and TRAb, clinical symptoms were used for diagnoses. With regard to this clonotype: Its target is not known.

The chain carries TRBV5-1 and TRBJ2-2; perhaps D is TRBD1 or TRBD2 (5 bases each). The sequenced material came from peripheral blood or thyroid tissue (not recorded which). The origin of this receptor is a woman between 18 and 29 years old with Graves' hyperthyroidism. The CDR3 is CASSLDGAYTGELFF. In DNA form, the CDR3 reads TGCGCCAGCAGCCTGGACGGGGCTTATACCGGGGAGCTGTTTTTT.